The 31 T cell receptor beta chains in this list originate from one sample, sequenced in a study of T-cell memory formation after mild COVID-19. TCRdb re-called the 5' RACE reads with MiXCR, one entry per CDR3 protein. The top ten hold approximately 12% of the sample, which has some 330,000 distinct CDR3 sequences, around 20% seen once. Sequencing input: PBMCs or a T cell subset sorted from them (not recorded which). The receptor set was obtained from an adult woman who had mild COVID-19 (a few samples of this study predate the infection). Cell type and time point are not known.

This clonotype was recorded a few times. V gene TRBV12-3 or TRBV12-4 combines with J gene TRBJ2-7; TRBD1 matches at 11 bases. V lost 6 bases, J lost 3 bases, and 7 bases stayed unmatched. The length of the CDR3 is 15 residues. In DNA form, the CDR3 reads TGTGCCAGCAGCTCGAGGGGGACAGGGGGCTACGAGCAGTACTTC. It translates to CASSSRGTGGYEQYF.

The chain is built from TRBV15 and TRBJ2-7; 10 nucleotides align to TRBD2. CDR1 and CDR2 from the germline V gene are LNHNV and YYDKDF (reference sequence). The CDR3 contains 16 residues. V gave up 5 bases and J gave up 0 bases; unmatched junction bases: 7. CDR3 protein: CATSFGLAAYSYEQYF. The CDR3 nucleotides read TGTGCCACCAGCTTCGGACTAGCGGCGTACTCCTACGAGCAGTACTTC.

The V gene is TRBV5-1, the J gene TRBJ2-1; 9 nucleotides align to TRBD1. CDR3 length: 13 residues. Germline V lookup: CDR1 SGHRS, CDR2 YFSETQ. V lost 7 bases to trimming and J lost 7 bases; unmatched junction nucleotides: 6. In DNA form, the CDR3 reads TGCGCCAGCGAAGGGACAGGGATGAATGAGCAGTTCTTC. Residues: CASEGTGMNEQFF.

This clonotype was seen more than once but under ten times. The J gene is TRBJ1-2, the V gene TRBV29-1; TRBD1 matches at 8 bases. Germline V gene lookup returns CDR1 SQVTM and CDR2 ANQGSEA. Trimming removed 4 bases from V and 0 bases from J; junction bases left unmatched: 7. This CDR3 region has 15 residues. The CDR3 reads CSVGDRGKANYGYTF. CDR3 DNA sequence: TGCAGCGTTGGAGACAGGGGAAAAGCTAACTATGGCTACACCTTC.

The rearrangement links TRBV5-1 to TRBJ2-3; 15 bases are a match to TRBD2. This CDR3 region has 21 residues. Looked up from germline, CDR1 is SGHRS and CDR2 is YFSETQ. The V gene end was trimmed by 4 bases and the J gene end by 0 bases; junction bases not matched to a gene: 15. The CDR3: CASSLRDTGLAGGPSTDTQYF. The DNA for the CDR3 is TGCGCCAGCAGCCTACGGGACACGGGACTAGCGGGAGGCCCTAGCACAGATACGCAGTATTTT. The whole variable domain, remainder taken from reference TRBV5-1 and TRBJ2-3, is KAGVTQTPRYLIKTRGQQVTLSCSPISGHRSVSWYQQTPGQGLQFLFEYFSETQRNKGNFPGRFSGRQFSNSRSEMNVSTLELGDSALYLCASSLRDTGLAGGPSTDTQYFGPGTRLTVL.

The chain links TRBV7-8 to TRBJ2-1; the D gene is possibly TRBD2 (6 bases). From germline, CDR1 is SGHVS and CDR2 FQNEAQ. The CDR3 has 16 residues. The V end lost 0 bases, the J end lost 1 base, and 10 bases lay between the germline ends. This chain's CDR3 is CASSLARTTSYNEQFF. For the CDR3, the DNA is TGTGCCAGCAGCTTAGCGCGGACTACATCCTACAATGAGCAGTTCTTC. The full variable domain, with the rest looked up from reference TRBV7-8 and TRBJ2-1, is GAGVSQSPRYKVAKRGQDVALRCDPISGHVSLFWYQQALGQGPEFLTYFQNEAQLDKSGLPSDRFFAERPEGSVSTLKIQRTQQEDSAVYLCASSLARTTSYNEQFFGPGTRLTVL.

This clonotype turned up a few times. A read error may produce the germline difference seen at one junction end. DNA for the CDR3: TGCGCCAGCAGCCAAGATACGCAGTACAAAGAGTCCCAGTACTTC. Translating gives CASSQDTQYKESQYF. The chain carries TRBV4-1 and TRBJ2-5; D is uncertain. The length of the CDR3 is 15 residues. Germline CDR1 is MGHRA and CDR2 is YSYEKL.

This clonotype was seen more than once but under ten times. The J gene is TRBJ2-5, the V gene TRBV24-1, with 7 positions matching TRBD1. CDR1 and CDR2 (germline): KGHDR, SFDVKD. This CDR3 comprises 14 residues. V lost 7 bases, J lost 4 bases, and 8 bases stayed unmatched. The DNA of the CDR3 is TGTGCCACCAGGGGAGAGACAGGGAGAGAGACCCAGTACTTC. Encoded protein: CATRGETGRETQYF.

DNA for the CDR3: TGCGCCAGCGGTACGGGGGAGGGATACGAGCAGTACTTC. Its protein product is CASGTGEGYEQYF. The J gene is TRBJ2-7, the V gene TRBV4-3; 7 positions match TRBD2. V gave up 8 bases and J gave up 4 bases; unmatched junction bases: 8. The CDR3 is made up of 13 amino acids. Germline V gene lookup returns CDR1 LGHNA and CDR2 YSLEER.

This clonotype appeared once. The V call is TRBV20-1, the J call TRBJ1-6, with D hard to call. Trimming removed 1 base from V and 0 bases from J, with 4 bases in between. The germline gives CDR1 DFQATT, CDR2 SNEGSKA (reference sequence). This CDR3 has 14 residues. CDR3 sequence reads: CSARGVSYNSPLHF. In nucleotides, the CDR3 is TGCAGTGCTAGAGGGGTCTCCTATAATTCACCCCTCCACTTT.

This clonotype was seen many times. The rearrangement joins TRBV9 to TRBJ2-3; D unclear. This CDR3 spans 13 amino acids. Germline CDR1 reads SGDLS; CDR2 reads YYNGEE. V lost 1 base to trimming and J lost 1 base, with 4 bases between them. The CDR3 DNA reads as TGTGCCAGCAGCGTATTGGGCACAGATACGCAGTATTTT. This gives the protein CASSVLGTDTQYF.

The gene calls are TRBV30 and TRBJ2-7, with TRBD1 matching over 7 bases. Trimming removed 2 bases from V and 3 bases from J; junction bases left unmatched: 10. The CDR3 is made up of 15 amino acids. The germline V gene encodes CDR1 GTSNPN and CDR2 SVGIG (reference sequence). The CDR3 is CAWSTKPTGNYEQYF. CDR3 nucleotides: TGTGCCTGGAGTACCAAGCCGACAGGGAACTACGAGCAGTACTTC. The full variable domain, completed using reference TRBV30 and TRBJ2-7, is SQTIHQWPATLVQPVGSPLSLECTVEGTSNPNLYWYRQAAGRGLQLLFYSVGIGQISSEVPQNLSASRPQDRQFILSSKKLLLSDSGFYLCAWSTKPTGNYEQYFGPGTRLTVT.

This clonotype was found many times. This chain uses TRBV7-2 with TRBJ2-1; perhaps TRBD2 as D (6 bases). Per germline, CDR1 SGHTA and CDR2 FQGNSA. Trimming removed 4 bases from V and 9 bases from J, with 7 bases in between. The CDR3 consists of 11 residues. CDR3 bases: TGTGCCAGCAGCTCTAGCGTTGAGCAGTTCTTC. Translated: CASSSSVEQFF.

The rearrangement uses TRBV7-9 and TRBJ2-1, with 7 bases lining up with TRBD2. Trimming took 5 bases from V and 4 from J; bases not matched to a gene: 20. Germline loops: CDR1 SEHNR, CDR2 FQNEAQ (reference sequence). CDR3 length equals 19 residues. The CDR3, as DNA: TGTGCCAGCAGCCTCCCTCGCTCGGGGGAGGGCTCCCTATACAATGAGCAGTTCTTC. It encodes CASSLPRSGEGSLYNEQFF.

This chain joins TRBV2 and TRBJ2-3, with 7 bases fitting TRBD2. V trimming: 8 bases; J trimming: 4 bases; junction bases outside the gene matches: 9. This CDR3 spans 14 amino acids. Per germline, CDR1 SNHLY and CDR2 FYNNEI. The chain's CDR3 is CASGGSQFPDTQYF. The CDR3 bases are TGTGCCAGCGGCGGGAGTCAATTTCCAGATACGCAGTATTTT. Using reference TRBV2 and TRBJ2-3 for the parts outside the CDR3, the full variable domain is EPEVTQTPSHQVTQMGQEVILRCVPISNHLYFYWYRQILGQKVEFLVSFYNNEISEKSEIFDDQFSVERPDGSNFTLKIRSTKLEDSAMYFCASGGSQFPDTQYFGPGTRLTVL.

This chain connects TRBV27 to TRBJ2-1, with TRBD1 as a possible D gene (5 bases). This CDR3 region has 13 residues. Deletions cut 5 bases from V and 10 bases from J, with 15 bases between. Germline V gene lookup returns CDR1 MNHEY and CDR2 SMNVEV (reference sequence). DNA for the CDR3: TGTGCCAGCAGTGTCAAAATCGGACACGAGCAGTTCTTC. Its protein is CASSVKIGHEQFF.

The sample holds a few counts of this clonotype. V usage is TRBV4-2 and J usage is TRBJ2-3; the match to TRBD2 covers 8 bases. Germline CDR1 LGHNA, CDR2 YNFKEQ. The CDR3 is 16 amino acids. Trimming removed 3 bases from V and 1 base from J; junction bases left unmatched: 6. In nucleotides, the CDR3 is TGTGCCAGCAGCCAGAAAGCGGGGGAGCGCACAGATACGCAGTATTTT. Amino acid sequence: CASSQKAGERTDTQYF.

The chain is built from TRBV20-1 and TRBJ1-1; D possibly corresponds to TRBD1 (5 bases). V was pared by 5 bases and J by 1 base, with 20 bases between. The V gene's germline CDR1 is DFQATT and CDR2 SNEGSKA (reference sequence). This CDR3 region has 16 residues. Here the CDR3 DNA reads TGCAGTGCTCGTTCCCCAGAGGGGTATAGGAACACTGAAGCTTTCTTT. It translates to CSARSPEGYRNTEAFF.

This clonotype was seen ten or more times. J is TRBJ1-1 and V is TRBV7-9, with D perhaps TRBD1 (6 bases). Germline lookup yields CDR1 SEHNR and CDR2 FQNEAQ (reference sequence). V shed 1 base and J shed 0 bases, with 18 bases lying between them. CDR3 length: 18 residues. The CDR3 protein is CASSLGSLSGEMNTEAFF. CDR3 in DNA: TGTGCCAGCAGCTTAGGTTCGTTGTCAGGGGAAATGAACACTGAAGCTTTCTTT.

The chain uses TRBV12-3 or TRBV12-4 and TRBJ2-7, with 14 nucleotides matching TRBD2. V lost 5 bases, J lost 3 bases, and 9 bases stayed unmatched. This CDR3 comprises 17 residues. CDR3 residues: CASSRTSGRRGDYEQYF. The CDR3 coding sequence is TGTGCCAGCAGTAGGACTAGCGGGAGGAGAGGGGACTACGAGCAGTACTTC.

CDR3 nucleotide sequence: TGTGCCAGCAGCTCATACGAGCAGTTCTTC. This sequence encodes CASSSYEQFF. V and J are TRBV7-9 and TRBJ2-1; D is unclear. This CDR3 has 10 amino acids. V dropped 4 bases and J dropped 10 bases, with 5 bases sitting between them. Germline V gene data show CDR1 as SEHNR and CDR2 as FQNEAQ (reference sequence).

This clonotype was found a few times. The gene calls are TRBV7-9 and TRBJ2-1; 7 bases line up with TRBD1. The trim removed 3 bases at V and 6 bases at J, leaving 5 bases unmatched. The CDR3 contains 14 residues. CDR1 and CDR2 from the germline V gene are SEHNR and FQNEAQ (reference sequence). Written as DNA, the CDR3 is TGTGCCAGCAGCTTGGGACAGCGGTCCAATGAGCAGTTCTTC. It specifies CASSLGQRSNEQFF.

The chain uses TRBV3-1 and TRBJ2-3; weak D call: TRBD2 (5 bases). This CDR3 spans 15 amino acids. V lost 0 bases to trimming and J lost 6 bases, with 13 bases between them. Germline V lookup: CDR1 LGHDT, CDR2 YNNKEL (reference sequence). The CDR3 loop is CASSQDESGLDTQYF. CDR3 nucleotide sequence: TGTGCCAGCAGCCAAGACGAAAGCGGCTTGGATACGCAGTATTTT.

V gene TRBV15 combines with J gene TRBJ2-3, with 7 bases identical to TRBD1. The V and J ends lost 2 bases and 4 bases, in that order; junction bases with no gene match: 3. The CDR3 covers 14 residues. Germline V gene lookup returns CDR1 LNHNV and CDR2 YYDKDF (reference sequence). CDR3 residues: CATSRRGQSDTQYF. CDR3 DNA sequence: TGTGCCACCAGCAGAAGGGGACAGTCAGATACGCAGTATTTT. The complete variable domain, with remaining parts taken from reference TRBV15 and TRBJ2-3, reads DAMVIQNPRYQVTQFGKPVTLSCSQTLNHNVMYWYQQKSSQAPKLLFHYYDKDFNNEADTPDNFQSRRPNTSFCFLDIRSPGLGDTAMYLCATSRRGQSDTQYFGPGTRLTVL.

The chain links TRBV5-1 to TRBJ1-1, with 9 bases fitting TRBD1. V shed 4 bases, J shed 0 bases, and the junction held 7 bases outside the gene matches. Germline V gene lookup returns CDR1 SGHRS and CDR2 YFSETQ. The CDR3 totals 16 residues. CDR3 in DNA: TGCGCCAGCAGCCCCACAGGGGGCGAGGTGAACACTGAAGCTTTCTTT. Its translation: CASSPTGGEVNTEAFF.

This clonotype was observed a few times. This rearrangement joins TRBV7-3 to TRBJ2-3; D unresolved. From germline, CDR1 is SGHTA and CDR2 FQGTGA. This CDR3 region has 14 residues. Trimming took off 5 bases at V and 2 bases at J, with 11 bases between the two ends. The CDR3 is CASSTGGNTDTQYF. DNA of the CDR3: TGTGCCAGCAGCACCGGTGGGAACACAGATACGCAGTATTTT.

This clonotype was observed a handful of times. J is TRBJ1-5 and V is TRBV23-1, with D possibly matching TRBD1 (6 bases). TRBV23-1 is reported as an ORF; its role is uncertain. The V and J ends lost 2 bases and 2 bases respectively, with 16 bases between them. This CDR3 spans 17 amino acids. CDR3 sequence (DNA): TGCGCCAGCAGTCAACCGCGTAGGGGGAATCGCAATCAGCCCCAGCATTTT. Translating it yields CASSQPRRGNRNQPQHF.

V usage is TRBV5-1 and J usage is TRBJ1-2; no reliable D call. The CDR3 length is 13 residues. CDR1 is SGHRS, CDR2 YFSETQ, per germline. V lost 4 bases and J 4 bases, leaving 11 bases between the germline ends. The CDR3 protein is CASSPPASYGYTF. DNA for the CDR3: TGCGCCAGCAGCCCCCCTGCCAGCTATGGCTACACCTTC.

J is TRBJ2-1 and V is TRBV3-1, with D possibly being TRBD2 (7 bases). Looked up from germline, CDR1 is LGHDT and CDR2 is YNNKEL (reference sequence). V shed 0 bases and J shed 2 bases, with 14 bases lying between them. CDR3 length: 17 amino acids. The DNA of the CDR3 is TGTGCCAGCAGCCAAGATTGGGCGGGGGCGGCCTACAATGAGCAGTTCTTC. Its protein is CASSQDWAGAAYNEQFF.

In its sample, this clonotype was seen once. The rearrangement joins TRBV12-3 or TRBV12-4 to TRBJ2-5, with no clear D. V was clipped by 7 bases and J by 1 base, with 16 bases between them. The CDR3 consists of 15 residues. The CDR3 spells CASTYGEHLQETQYF. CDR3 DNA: TGTGCCAGCACCTACGGAGAGCACCTCCAAGAGACCCAGTACTTC.

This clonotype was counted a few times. CDR3 amino acids: CASSQEHGSYNEQFF. The DNA for the CDR3 is TGTGCCAGCAGCCAAGAGCACGGGAGCTACAATGAGCAGTTCTTC. The chain carries TRBV4-2 and TRBJ2-1; D might be TRBD2 (6 bases). CDR1 and CDR2 (germline): LGHNA, YNFKEQ. The CDR3 runs 15 residues. Trimming removed 0 bases from V and 3 bases from J, with 9 bases in between.